These T cell receptor beta chains were read from a single sample in a study of breast tumors, draining lymph nodes, adjacent tissues. A single record per CDR3 protein comes from TCRdb applying MiXCR to the multiplex PCR reads. The sample holds roughly 80,000 distinct CDR3 sequences; approximately 19% are singletons and the top ten take around 2.5%. The sample taken for sequencing was axillary lymph node tissue. The receptors originated from a female donor with breast cancer. Some clones in this sample may be carry-over from other donors' samples. Both conserved end residues are part of each CDR3. A D gene is named only where the DNA matches it firmly. Clone size is given for some rows only: seen once, a few or many times, or a class if the clone is expanded.

j_call: TRBJ2-7; cdr3_length: 13; v_call: TRBV7-2; d_call: -; clone_size: many; cdr3_aa: CASSNSGPYEQYF; cdr3_nt: TGTGCCAGCAGCAACAGCGGCCCCTACGAGCAGTACTTC
j_call: TRBJ2-5; cdr3_length: 14; v_call: TRBV29-1; d_call: -; clone_size: many; cdr3_aa: CSIWSGANQETQYF; cdr3_nt: TGCAGCATTTGGAGTGGGGCAAACCAAGAGACCCAGTACTTC
j_call: TRBJ1-1; cdr3_length: 14; v_call: TRBV6-1; d_call: -; clone_size: once; cdr3_aa: CAVTPIIGDTEAFF; cdr3_nt: TGTGCCGTCACCCCTATCATTGGGGACACTGAAGCTTTCTTT
j_call: TRBJ1-5; cdr3_length: 17; v_call: TRBV19; d_call: TRBD1; clone_size: many; cdr3_aa: CASEGQGGPYANQPQHF; cdr3_nt: TGTGCCTCGGAGGGACAGGGAGGTCCGTATGCCAATCAGCCCCAGCATTTT
j_call: TRBJ2-7; cdr3_length: 15; v_call: TRBV6-1; d_call: TRBD1; clone_size: many; cdr3_aa: CASRGRDRGNYEQYF; cdr3_nt: TGTGCCAGCAGGGGCCGGGACAGGGGAAACTACGAGCAGTACTTC
j_call: TRBJ2-1; cdr3_length: 14; v_call: TRBV5-1; d_call: TRBD1; clone_size: many; cdr3_aa: CASSLRWDSNEQFF; cdr3_nt: TGCGCCAGCAGCTTGAGGTGGGACAGCAATGAGCAGTTCTTC
j_call: TRBJ2-2; cdr3_length: 14; v_call: TRBV28; d_call: TRBD1; clone_size: -; cdr3_aa: CASSRRDRTGELFF; cdr3_nt: TGTGCCAGCAGTAGACGGGACAGGACCGGGGAGCTGTTTTTT
j_call: TRBJ2-7; cdr3_length: 16; v_call: TRBV18; d_call: -; clone_size: once; cdr3_aa: CASSPPGRNDLWEQYF; cdr3_nt: TGTGCCAGCTCACCACCGGGACGGAACGACCTTTGGGAGCAGTACTTC
j_call: TRBJ2-7; cdr3_length: 14; v_call: TRBV30; d_call: TRBD2; clone_size: -; cdr3_aa: CAWSVLAGDYEQYF; cdr3_nt: TGTGCCTGGAGTGTTTTAGCGGGGGACTACGAGCAGTACTTC
j_call: TRBJ2-1; cdr3_length: 16; v_call: TRBV19; d_call: TRBD2; clone_size: many; cdr3_aa: CASSMALAGPYNEQFF; cdr3_nt: TGTGCCAGTAGTATGGCACTAGCGGGCCCTTACAATGAGCAGTTCTTC
j_call: TRBJ2-3; cdr3_length: 16; v_call: TRBV19; d_call: TRBD2; clone_size: many; cdr3_aa: CASSILASGLTDTQYF; cdr3_nt: TGTGCCAGTAGTATATTGGCTAGCGGCCTCACAGATACGCAGTATTTT
j_call: TRBJ1-2; cdr3_length: 14; v_call: TRBV5-4; d_call: -; clone_size: many; cdr3_aa: CASSLNRANYGYTF; cdr3_nt: TGTGCCAGCAGCTTGAACAGGGCTAACTATGGCTACACCTTC
j_call: TRBJ1-2; cdr3_length: 13; v_call: TRBV29-1; d_call: -; clone_size: many; cdr3_aa: CSVVEGPGPSYTF; cdr3_nt: TGCAGCGTTGTGGAGGGACCGGGCCCTAGCTACACCTTC
j_call: TRBJ1-2; cdr3_length: 14; v_call: TRBV6-1; d_call: -; clone_size: many; cdr3_aa: CASSEGDTRYGYTF; cdr3_nt: TGTGCCAGCAGTGAGGGGGACACTCGCTATGGCTACACCTTC
j_call: TRBJ2-2; cdr3_length: 14; v_call: TRBV5-1; d_call: -; clone_size: many; cdr3_aa: CASSLLENTGELFF; cdr3_nt: TGCGCCAGCAGCTTGTTGGAGAACACCGGGGAGCTGTTTTTT
j_call: TRBJ1-2; cdr3_length: 18; v_call: TRBV7-2; d_call: -; clone_size: many; cdr3_aa: CASSLVGLVAQGPNGYTF; cdr3_nt: TGTGCCAGCAGCTTAGTTGGATTAGTGGCGCAGGGGCCTAATGGCTACACCTTC
j_call: TRBJ1-2; cdr3_length: 11; v_call: TRBV20-1; d_call: -; clone_size: many; cdr3_aa: CSAKTGTQSTF; cdr3_nt: TGCAGTGCTAAAACCGGAACTCAGAGCACCTTC
j_call: TRBJ2-1; cdr3_length: 13; v_call: TRBV19; d_call: TRBD1; clone_size: -; cdr3_aa: CASGLDRGNEQFF; cdr3_nt: TGTGCCAGTGGCCTGGACAGGGGGAATGAGCAGTTCTTC
j_call: TRBJ2-3; cdr3_length: 14; v_call: TRBV5-1; d_call: TRBD2; clone_size: many; cdr3_aa: CASRTRDYTDTQYF; cdr3_nt: TGCGCCAGCAGAACACGGGACTACACAGATACGCAGTATTTT
j_call: TRBJ2-5; cdr3_length: 13; v_call: TRBV12-5; d_call: TRBD1; clone_size: many; cdr3_aa: CASAPGGKETQYF; cdr3_nt: TGTGCTAGTGCTCCAGGGGGCAAAGAGACCCAGTACTTC
j_call: TRBJ2-2; cdr3_length: 13; v_call: TRBV7-2; d_call: -; clone_size: many; cdr3_aa: CASSSSLTGELFF; cdr3_nt: TGTGCCAGCAGCTCTAGCTTAACCGGGGAGCTGTTTTTT
j_call: TRBJ2-3; cdr3_length: 15; v_call: TRBV25-1; d_call: -; clone_size: many; cdr3_aa: CASQWSLGGTDTQYF; cdr3_nt: TGTGCCAGCCAGTGGTCCTTGGGAGGCACAGATACGCAGTATTTT
j_call: TRBJ2-5; cdr3_length: 14; v_call: TRBV18; d_call: TRBD1; clone_size: -; cdr3_aa: CACSPTGGAETQYF; cdr3_nt: TGTGCCTGCTCACCTACAGGGGGAGCGGAGACCCAGTACTTC
j_call: TRBJ1-2; cdr3_length: 14; v_call: TRBV7-9; d_call: TRBD1; clone_size: -; cdr3_aa: CASSRGQGAIGYAF; cdr3_nt: TGTGCCAGCAGCCGAGGACAGGGGGCAATTGGCTACGCCTTC
j_call: TRBJ1-2; cdr3_length: 18; v_call: TRBV6-1; d_call: TRBD1; clone_size: many; cdr3_aa: CASSESVSGQGARYGYTF; cdr3_nt: TGTGCCAGCAGTGAATCAGTCTCGGGACAGGGGGCTAGATATGGCTACACCTTC
j_call: TRBJ2-7; cdr3_length: 16; v_call: TRBV4-3; d_call: TRBD2; clone_size: many; cdr3_aa: CASSQDRGTTGIEQYF; cdr3_nt: TGCGCCAGCAGCCAAGATCGTGGGACTACTGGCATCGAGCAGTACTTC
j_call: TRBJ2-7; cdr3_length: 12; v_call: TRBV6-2/TRBV6-3; d_call: -; clone_size: many; cdr3_aa: CASSPTGYEQYF; cdr3_nt: TGTGCCAGCAGTCCAACAGGGTACGAGCAGTACTTC
j_call: TRBJ2-1; cdr3_length: 15; v_call: TRBV5-1; d_call: TRBD2; clone_size: many; cdr3_aa: CASSLFAGANNEQFF; cdr3_nt: TGCGCCAGCAGCTTGTTCGCGGGAGCAAACAATGAGCAGTTCTTC
j_call: TRBJ2-7; cdr3_length: 15; v_call: TRBV20-1; d_call: -; clone_size: many; cdr3_aa: CSARGRGRVSYEQYF; cdr3_nt: TGCAGTGCTAGAGGCCGCGGCAGGGTCTCCTACGAGCAGTACTTC
j_call: TRBJ1-5; cdr3_length: 14; v_call: TRBV10-3; d_call: -; clone_size: many; cdr3_aa: CAISEPGGNQPQHF; cdr3_nt: TGTGCCATCAGCGAGCCAGGGGGCAATCAGCCCCAGCATTTT
j_call: TRBJ2-2; cdr3_length: 15; v_call: TRBV11-3; d_call: -; clone_size: many; cdr3_aa: CASSLRVQNTGELFF; cdr3_nt: TGTGCCAGCAGCTTAAGGGTGCAGAACACCGGGGAGCTGTTTTTT
j_call: TRBJ2-7; cdr3_length: 13; v_call: TRBV6-1; d_call: -; clone_size: many; cdr3_aa: CASRLTTDYEQYF; cdr3_nt: TGTGCCAGCAGACTCACGACTGACTACGAGCAGTACTTC
j_call: TRBJ2-3; cdr3_length: 15; v_call: TRBV4-1; d_call: TRBD1; clone_size: many; cdr3_aa: CASSQPGQGTDTQYF; cdr3_nt: TGCGCCAGCAGCCAACCGGGACAGGGCACAGATACGCAGTATTTT
j_call: TRBJ2-5; cdr3_length: 12; v_call: TRBV14; d_call: -; clone_size: -; cdr3_aa: CASSQGLETQYF; cdr3_nt: TGTGCCAGCAGCCAAGGTCTGGAGACCCAGTACTTC
j_call: TRBJ2-1; cdr3_length: 15; v_call: TRBV20-1; d_call: -; clone_size: many; cdr3_aa: CSASRGGSSYNEQFF; cdr3_nt: TGCAGTGCTAGCCGAGGGGGAAGCTCCTACAATGAGCAGTTCTTC
j_call: TRBJ2-2; cdr3_length: 14; v_call: TRBV12-3/TRBV12-4; d_call: TRBD1; clone_size: few; cdr3_aa: CASSPYRGPGELFF; cdr3_nt: TGTGCCAGCAGTCCATACAGGGGACCCGGGGAGCTGTTTTTT
j_call: TRBJ2-1; cdr3_length: 17; v_call: TRBV6-5; d_call: -; clone_size: many; cdr3_aa: CASSPHSYSGTYNEQFF; cdr3_nt: TGTGCCAGCAGTCCACACTCATATAGCGGAACCTACAATGAGCAGTTCTTC
j_call: TRBJ1-2; cdr3_length: 16; v_call: TRBV12-5; d_call: -; clone_size: many; cdr3_aa: CASGPPGGWTVGDYTF; cdr3_nt: TGTGCTAGTGGTCCTCCCGGCGGCTGGACAGTTGGAGACTACACCTTC
j_call: TRBJ1-1; cdr3_length: 14; v_call: TRBV7-9; d_call: -; clone_size: few; cdr3_aa: CASSLEGVNTEAFF; cdr3_nt: TGTGCCAGCAGCTTAGAGGGCGTGAACACTGAAGCTTTCTTT
j_call: TRBJ2-5; cdr3_length: 14; v_call: TRBV6-1; d_call: TRBD2; clone_size: many; cdr3_aa: CASSEGLAGVTQYF; cdr3_nt: TGTGCCAGCAGTGAGGGACTAGCGGGGGTGACCCAGTACTTC
j_call: TRBJ2-7; cdr3_length: 16; v_call: TRBV4-3; d_call: TRBD1; clone_size: many; cdr3_aa: CASSQSTRTGAYEQYF; cdr3_nt: TGCGCCAGCAGCCAATCGACCAGGACAGGGGCCTACGAGCAGTACTTC
j_call: TRBJ2-5; cdr3_length: 15; v_call: TRBV11-2; d_call: -; clone_size: few; cdr3_aa: CASSARLEPQETQYF; cdr3_nt: TGTGCCAGCAGTGCCCGACTGGAGCCCCAAGAGACCCAGTACTTC
j_call: TRBJ2-1; cdr3_length: 17; v_call: TRBV4-3; d_call: TRBD2; clone_size: -; cdr3_aa: CASSQDRRLAGANEQFF; cdr3_nt: TGCGCCAGCAGCCAAGATCGAAGATTAGCGGGAGCAAATGAGCAGTTCTTC
j_call: TRBJ2-6; cdr3_length: 19; v_call: TRBV11-2; d_call: -; clone_size: -; cdr3_aa: CASSLERKSGGPGANVLTF; cdr3_nt: TGTGCCAGCAGCTTAGAGCGTAAGAGCGGAGGGCCTGGGGCCAACGTCCTGACTTTC
j_call: TRBJ1-5; cdr3_length: 15; v_call: TRBV28; d_call: -; clone_size: few; cdr3_aa: CASSVAGKGVQPQHF; cdr3_nt: TGTGCCAGCAGTGTGGCGGGTAAGGGGGTTCAGCCCCAGCATTTT
j_call: TRBJ1-1; cdr3_length: 14; v_call: TRBV9; d_call: -; clone_size: few; cdr3_aa: CASSAHGENTEAFF; cdr3_nt: TGTGCCAGCAGCGCTCACGGGGAGAACACTGAAGCTTTCTTT
j_call: TRBJ2-1; cdr3_length: 17; v_call: TRBV6-2/TRBV6-3; d_call: TRBD2; clone_size: -; cdr3_aa: CASGPNPSGRLYNEQFF; cdr3_nt: TGTGCCAGCGGACCAAACCCAAGCGGGAGGCTTTACAATGAGCAGTTCTTC
j_call: TRBJ2-1; cdr3_length: 10; v_call: TRBV20-1; d_call: -; clone_size: many; cdr3_aa: CSASKELQFF; cdr3_nt: TGCAGTGCTAGTAAGGAGTTGCAGTTCTTC